The rows below give T cell receptor beta chains drawn from one sample of a study of blood T cell repertoires in COVID-19. Only in-frame clones appear in the TCRdb table, and some are missing; sequencing was by immunoSEQ multiplex PCR. Of about 250,000 clones listed, 88% are singletons. The sequencing sample was made of PBMCs or T cells enriched from blood (not recorded which). The receptors come from a middle-aged woman who had been exposed to COVID-19. Each CDR3 is given without its conserved first and last residue.

v_call,j_call,cdr3_aa
TRBV27,TRBJ1-2,ASSFRGAGYT
TRBV10-3,TRBJ2-1,AVKPGYLDNEQF
TRBV21-1,TRBJ2-5,ASSKQGLAGGPCVKTQY
TRBV5-1,TRBJ2-2,ASSLGLADTGELF
TRBV11-2,TRBJ1-3,ASSLGTGPGNTIY
TRBV19,TRBJ2-5,ASSPPSWTGDRETQY
TRBV6-5,TRBJ2-7,ASSSWGRGAYEQY
TRBV30,TRBJ2-2,AWTQGISGGGELF
TRBV21-1,TRBJ2-1,ASTADSGISSYNEQF
TRBV7-3,TRBJ2-5,ASSLGGPSQETKY
TRBV13,TRBJ2-1,ASSRRSEQF
TRBV10-3,TRBJ1-5,AIRKDRGDGQPQH
TRBV29-1,TRBJ2-1,SVQVGRGGNEQF
TRBV18,TRBJ1-5,ASSPKGQGSYQPQH
TRBV7-9,TRBJ2-7,ASSVSPGTGSIEQY
TRBV6-5,TRBJ1-2,ASTQGTPYGYT
TRBV6-4,TRBJ1-5,ASRTGWEDQPQH
TRBV5-4,TRBJ2-3,ASSLGVTGSPSTDTQY
TRBV2,TRBJ1-4,ASSGMTGGNEKLF
TRBV20-1,TRBJ1-1,SASISGQEAF
TRBV7-8,TRBJ1-5,ASSLAQGRNQPQH
TRBV4-2,TRBJ1-4,ASSTTGTSYEKLF
TRBV7-8,TRBJ1-3,ASSPRETRLSGNTIY
TRBV2,TRBJ2-3,ASSPTRGGLNTQY
TRBV11-3,TRBJ2-5,ASSQRGSGIQETQY
TRBV11-1,TRBJ2-1,ASSFRLAKGNEQF
TRBV12-3/TRBV12-4,TRBJ1-3,ASSFGGNTIY
TRBV7-3,TRBJ2-7,ASSLDRETDEQY
TRBV18,TRBJ1-5,ASSPPGVDGNQPQH
TRBV28,TRBJ1-3,ASSPGGRSSGNTIY
TRBV6-6,TRBJ2-2,ASSPSLTGGTGELF
TRBV11-1,TRBJ2-1,ASSLAPSGGPNYNEQF
TRBV7-3,TRBJ2-7,ASSYGHTYEQY
TRBV4-3,TRBJ2-5,ASSRGTSGVETQY
TRBV9,TRBJ2-3,ASSVVGWDSGSVDTQY
TRBV7-4,TRBJ1-4,ASSPRGQVLNEKLF
TRBV9,TRBJ1-1,ASSAAGGTEAF
TRBV13,TRBJ2-2,ASSLTRGRYTGELF
TRBV4-1,TRBJ2-1,ASSQGLWDSDNEQF
TRBV3-1/TRBV3-2,TRBJ1-4,ASTRGAEEKLF
TRBV11-1,TRBJ2-1,ASSLEAGGSYNEQF
TRBV27,TRBJ2-7,ASRGTGTTYEQY
TRBV29-1,TRBJ1-2,SVTGRLDYGYT